Presented here are 31 T cell receptor beta chains from one specimen sequenced in a study of neoadjuvant nivolumab and ipilimumab in lung cancer. The assay was immunoSEQ multiplex PCR, and TCRdb's table has in-frame clones only and misses some. This sample has 15,000 to 20,000 clones; 76% occur once, and the top ten carry roughly 8%. Sequences were derived from tumor tissue, sampled after neoadjuvant nivolumab, alone or with ipilimumab, at or shortly before surgery. The receptors come from an adult with non-small cell lung cancer.

V and J are TRBV5-6 and TRBJ1-6; 9 bases match TRBD1. Germline V lookup: CDR1 SGHDT, CDR2 YYEEEE. This CDR3 is built from 18 residues. Losses at the gene ends were 5 bases for V and 1 base for J; bases not matched to a gene: 10. The chain's CDR3 is CASRKGQGIGSYNSPLHF. CDR3 nucleotides: TGTGCCAGCAGGAAAGGACAGGGGATCGGGTCCTATAATTCACCCCTCCACTTT. Full variable domain (missing parts from reference TRBV5-6 and TRBJ1-6): DAGVTQSPTHLIKTRGQQVTLRCSPKSGHDTVSWYQQALGQGPQFIFQYYEEEERQRGNFPDRFSGHQFPNYSSELNVNALLLGDSALYLCASRKGQGIGSYNSPLHFGNGTRLTVT.

This clone has a single count. The rearrangement links TRBV4-1 to TRBJ1-2; TRBD1 is a possible D gene (5 bases). The CDR3 totals 15 residues. V lost 4 bases to trimming and J lost 1 base, with 13 bases between them. Looked up from germline, CDR1 is MGHRA and CDR2 is YSYEKL. The CDR3 sequence is CASSPLGDSNYGYTF. For the CDR3, the DNA is TGCGCCAGCAGCCCGCTTGGAGACAGTAACTATGGCTACACCTTC.

The table lists this clone with a few counts. This chain connects TRBV19 to TRBJ1-5; the D is unclear. Germline CDR1 and CDR2: LNHDA and SQIVND (reference sequence). This CDR3 is built from 19 residues. The V and J ends lost 5 bases and 0 bases respectively, with 23 bases between them. The CDR3 region has the DNA TGTGCCAGTAGTTCATTTGCCGGGCCTCGCCCTTATAGCAATCAGCCCCAGCATTTT. Translated: CASSSFAGPRPYSNQPQHF.

The chain combines TRBV6-1 with TRBJ1-2, with TRBD1 matching over 8 bases. From germline, CDR1 is MNHNS and CDR2 SASEGT. The CDR3 consists of 16 residues. With 4 bases clipped from V and 0 bases from J, the junction kept 7 bases outside the gene matches. Here the CDR3 DNA reads TGTGCCAGCAGTGGATCCGGGACAGGCACTAACTATGGCTACACCTTC. Amino acids: CASSGSGTGTNYGYTF.

The chain combines TRBV5-5 with TRBJ2-1, with 11 bases aligning to TRBD2. The V gene's germline CDR1 is SGHKS and CDR2 YYEKEE (reference sequence). Trimming at V came to 4 bases and at J to 2 bases, leaving 5 bases not matched to a gene. This CDR3 is 16 amino acids long. CDR3 sequence (DNA): TGTGCCAGCAGCCTAAGACTAGCGGGGACCTACAATGAGCAGTTCTTC. Its protein is CASSLRLAGTYNEQFF. Looking up the rest from reference TRBV5-5 and TRBJ2-1 gives the full variable domain: DAGVTQSPTHLIKTRGQQVTLRCSPISGHKSVSWYQQVLGQGPQFIFQYYEKEERGRGNFPDRFSARQFPNYSSELNVNALLLGDSALYLCASSLRLAGTYNEQFFGPGTRLTVL.

This rearrangement joins TRBV30 to TRBJ1-4, with 8 bases fitting TRBD1. The germline gives CDR1 GTSNPN, CDR2 SVGIG (reference sequence). The trim removed 0 bases at V and 0 bases at J, leaving 3 bases unmatched. This CDR3 has 16 amino acids. Written as DNA, the CDR3 is TGTGCCTGGAGTGTGGAACAGGGGGCAACTAATGAAAAACTGTTTTTT. It specifies CAWSVEQGATNEKLFF.

This clone was observed a handful of times. This chain links TRBV6-5 with TRBJ2-1; D ambiguous. The CDR3 is 13 residues long. The germline CDR1 and CDR2 sequences are MNHEY and SVGAGI. Deletions cut 8 bases from V and 2 bases from J, with 10 bases between. The CDR3 loop is CASRGEPYNEQFF. DNA for the CDR3: TGTGCCAGCCGTGGAGAGCCCTACAATGAGCAGTTCTTC.

The chain carries TRBV7-2 and TRBJ2-5, with D uncertain. This CDR3 is 15 amino acids long. Trimming removed 5 bases from V and 4 bases from J, with 17 bases in between. CDR1 and CDR2 from the germline V gene are SGHTA and FQGNSA. DNA for the CDR3: TGTGCCAGCAGCCCGGGCCTACCACCGCGAGAGACCCAGTACTTC. The encoded protein is CASSPGLPPRETQYF.

The rearrangement uses TRBV6-6 and TRBJ1-1; D possibly corresponds to TRBD1 (6 bases). This CDR3 has 12 residues. CDR1 and CDR2 from the germline V gene are MNHNY and SVGAGI (reference sequence). Trimming shortened V by 10 bases and J by 1 base, and 10 bases separated the two germline ends. The CDR3 sequence: CATQTGNTEAFF. CDR3 bases: TGTGCCACCCAGACAGGGAACACTGAAGCTTTCTTT.

The chain couples TRBV5-1 to TRBJ2-2; D gene ambiguous. V lost 2 bases to trimming and J lost 0 bases, with 8 bases between them. The CDR3 consists of 15 residues. Germline CDR1 is SGHRS and CDR2 is YFSETQ. DNA for the CDR3: TGCGCCAGCAGCTTCCTCGGTCCGAACACCGGGGAGCTGTTTTTT. It encodes CASSFLGPNTGELFF.

V is TRBV5-1 and J is TRBJ1-6, with D maybe TRBD1 (5 bases). Trimming stripped 3 bases from V and 7 bases from J, with 11 bases between. Per the germline V gene, CDR1 is SGHRS and CDR2 is YFSETQ. The CDR3 extends over 14 amino acids. The CDR3 sequence: CASSSTGRNSPLHF. The DNA for the CDR3 is TGCGCCAGCAGCTCTACAGGCAGAAATTCACCCCTCCACTTT.

For this clone: Its ends do not fully match the called genes, so a read error is possible. The CDR3 sequence: CASSSQGPGYGYTF. CDR3 nucleotides: TGTGCTAGCAGCTCACAGGGGCCTGGGTATGGCTACACCTTC. V is TRBV7-7 and J is TRBJ1-2; TRBD1 aligns across 7 bases. CDR1 and CDR2 (germline): SSHAT, FNYEAQ (reference sequence). The CDR3 extends over 14 amino acids.

This clone occurred a few times. The chain joins TRBV4-2 to TRBJ1-5; 8 bases are a match to TRBD1. Trimming took 4 bases from V and 5 from J; bases not matched to a gene: 10. The CDR3 is 16 residues long. Germline-derived CDR1 and CDR2 are LGHNA and YNFKEQ. The CDR3 region is CASSPKLSGGDQPQHF. CDR3 coding DNA: TGTGCCAGCAGCCCGAAACTCTCAGGGGGCGATCAGCCCCAGCATTTT.

The genes are TRBV19 and TRBJ1-1; D possibly corresponds to TRBD1 (6 bases). V lost 5 bases to trimming and J lost 4 bases, with 14 bases between them. The CDR3 is 14 residues long. Looked up from germline, CDR1 is LNHDA and CDR2 is SQIVND (reference sequence). CDR3: CASSRDTRGTEAFF. The CDR3 region has the DNA TGTGCCAGTAGTCGGGACACGAGAGGCACTGAAGCTTTCTTT.

The table lists this clone with a few counts. The chain combines TRBV27 with TRBJ2-1, with 9 bases matching TRBD1. V shed 6 bases, J shed 2 bases, and the junction held 11 bases outside the gene matches. CDR3 length equals 17 residues. The V gene's germline CDR1 is MNHEY and CDR2 SMNVEV (reference sequence). CDR3 bases: TGTGCCAGCAGATTCCAGTCCACAGGGGGCCCCTACAATGAGCAGTTCTTC. This encodes CASRFQSTGGPYNEQFF.

The V and J genes are TRBV10-2 and TRBJ1-2; D call uncertain. The CDR3 is made up of 14 amino acids. Looked up from germline, CDR1 is WSHSY and CDR2 is SAAADI. The germline V and J ends were trimmed by 2 bases and 1 base, with 8 bases remaining between them. CDR3 sequence: CASSEVSYNYGYTF. CDR3 nucleotide sequence: TGCGCCAGCAGTGAGGTCAGCTATAACTATGGCTACACCTTC.

This rearrangement joins TRBV20-1 to TRBJ1-1; D not resolved. The V gene lost 3 bases and the J gene lost 2 bases, with 4 bases spanning the gap. Germline V gene lookup returns CDR1 DFQATT and CDR2 SNEGSKA (reference sequence). The CDR3 covers 11 residues. The CDR3 sequence: CSARGNTEAFF. In DNA form, the CDR3 reads TGCAGTGCTAGGGGAAACACTGAAGCTTTCTTT.

This clone was seen more than once but under ten times. The J gene is TRBJ2-1, the V gene TRBV29-1, with 8 positions matching TRBD2. This CDR3 has 13 residues. Losses at the gene ends were 4 bases for V and 4 bases for J; bases not matched to a gene: 3. Germline V gene sequence: CDR1 SQVTM, CDR2 ANQGSEA. In nucleotides, the CDR3 is TGCAGCGTTGTTCCGGGGGGGTACAATGAGCAGTTCTTC. Translated, it gives CSVVPGGYNEQFF.

The chain uses TRBV30 and TRBJ2-5; 8 bases align to TRBD2. This CDR3 comprises 13 residues. Germline CDR1 is GTSNPN and CDR2 is SVGIG (reference sequence). J was trimmed by 2 bases and V by 7 bases; bases with no gene match: 6. Here the CDR3 DNA reads TGTGCCTTTAGCGGGGTGATACAAGAGACCCAGTACTTC. It translates to CAFSGVIQETQYF.

This clone appeared once. The V call is TRBV5-1, the J call TRBJ2-7; D unclear. Looked up from germline, CDR1 is SGHRS and CDR2 is YFSETQ. This CDR3 spans 13 amino acids. The V and J ends lost 0 bases and 4 bases respectively, with 8 bases between them. The CDR3 region has the DNA TGCGCCAGCAGCTTGGACAGTGAGTACGAGCAGTACTTC. This gives the protein CASSLDSEYEQYF.

The rearrangement links TRBV5-6 to TRBJ1-6, with TRBD1 matching 7 bases. Germline V lookup: CDR1 SGHDT, CDR2 YYEEEE. The ends lost 0 bases at V and 7 bases at J; junction bases unmatched: 7. The CDR3 has 16 residues. CDR3 in DNA: TGTGCCAGCAGCTTGGGGGGTACAGGGGCCAATTCACCCCTCCACTTT. It codes for CASSLGGTGANSPLHF.

This rearrangement joins TRBV7-8 to TRBJ1-4; D gene uncertain. The CDR3 extends over 15 amino acids. V lost 1 base, J lost 10 bases, and 16 bases lay in between. Per germline, CDR1 SGHVS and CDR2 FQNEAQ. Written as DNA, the CDR3 is TGTGCCAGCAGCTTAGTGAAGGTTCTAGGTGGAAAACTGTTTTTT. Residues: CASSLVKVLGGKLFF.

The chain employs TRBV9 and TRBJ2-2; D not resolved. Germline V gene sequence: CDR1 SGDLS, CDR2 YYNGEE. Trimming pared 0 bases from V and 2 bases from J, leaving 11 bases between. The CDR3 is 16 amino acids. The CDR3 loop is CASSVGARTNTGELFF. The CDR3 DNA follows: TGTGCCAGCAGCGTAGGGGCTAGAACTAACACCGGGGAGCTGTTTTTT.

The chain combines TRBV2 with TRBJ1-2; 7 nucleotides align to TRBD1. Germline assignment: CDR1 SNHLY and CDR2 FYNNEI. J was trimmed by 6 bases and V by 8 bases; bases with no gene match: 3. This CDR3 is built from 11 residues. For the CDR3, the DNA is TGTGCCAGCCGACAGGGTGATGGCTACACCTTC. Its translation: CASRQGDGYTF.

This clone was recorded a few times. This chain connects TRBV29-1 to TRBJ2-2; D might be TRBD1 or TRBD2, each matching 7 bases. This CDR3 spans 13 amino acids. Germline V lookup: CDR1 SQVTM, CDR2 ANQGSEA. The V and J ends lost 7 bases and 6 bases respectively, with 15 bases between them. The CDR3 DNA is TGCAGCGCCCTCCAGGGGGGGTCCGGGGAGCTGTTTTTT. Its translation: CSALQGGSGELFF.

The chain carries TRBV5-4 and TRBJ1-2; no reliable D call. CDR3 length: 14 amino acids. V lost 4 bases to trimming and J lost 4 bases, with 14 bases between them. Germline values: CDR1 SGHNT, CDR2 YYREEE (reference sequence). In nucleotides, the CDR3 is TGTGCCAGCAGCCCCCAATCTAGAAGCTATGGCTACACCTTC. This codes for CASSPQSRSYGYTF.

The V gene is TRBV6-6, the J gene TRBJ2-7; D perhaps matches TRBD1 (6 bases). Trimming pared 7 bases from V and 5 bases from J, leaving 15 bases between. In germline, CDR1 is MNHNY, CDR2 SVGAGI (reference sequence). The CDR3 loop spans 13 amino acids. DNA for the CDR3: TGTGCCAGCATTAAGGGGGATGGCCACGAGCAGTACTTC. Translating it yields CASIKGDGHEQYF.

This rearrangement joins TRBV25-1 to TRBJ1-1, with 7 bases matching TRBD1. Germline values: CDR1 MGHDK, CDR2 SYGVNS. This CDR3 region has 16 residues. V lost 6 bases to trimming and J lost 8 bases; unmatched junction nucleotides: 18. The DNA for the CDR3 is TGTGCCAGCAGGCTAGGGCGGAGACAGGGATCGCCCGAAGCTTTCTTT. It translates to CASRLGRRQGSPEAFF.

The V call is TRBV5-4, the J call TRBJ2-7; 10 bases line up with TRBD1. Germline V gene data show CDR1 as SGHNT and CDR2 as YYREEE (reference sequence). The CDR3 covers 15 residues. Germline trimming cut 0 bases from V and 4 bases from J; bases unmatched to any gene: 4. The CDR3 loop reads CASSLEGTGEYEQYF. CDR3 coding DNA: TGTGCCAGCAGCTTGGAGGGGACAGGGGAATACGAGCAGTACTTC.

The chain employs TRBV19 and TRBJ1-2; TRBD1 might be the D (5 bases). The CDR3 runs to 17 residues. V was clipped by 7 bases and J by 7 bases, with 28 bases between them. Germline CDR1 reads LNHDA; CDR2 reads SQIVND (reference sequence). The CDR3 loop is CASNELTGSWDLSGYTF. The CDR3 DNA reads TGTGCCAGTAACGAACTTACCGGGAGCTGGGACCTATCTGGCTACACCTTC.

Only one count was recorded for this clone. The CDR3 is CASSFDSGGYTF. The CDR3 DNA sequence: TGTGCCAGCAGCTTCGACAGTGGCGGCTACACCTTC. The chain combines TRBV7-2 with TRBJ1-2; D may be TRBD1 (5 bases). This CDR3 is 12 amino acids long. V dropped 3 bases and J dropped 8 bases, with 10 bases sitting between them. Germline loops: CDR1 SGHTA, CDR2 FQGNSA.